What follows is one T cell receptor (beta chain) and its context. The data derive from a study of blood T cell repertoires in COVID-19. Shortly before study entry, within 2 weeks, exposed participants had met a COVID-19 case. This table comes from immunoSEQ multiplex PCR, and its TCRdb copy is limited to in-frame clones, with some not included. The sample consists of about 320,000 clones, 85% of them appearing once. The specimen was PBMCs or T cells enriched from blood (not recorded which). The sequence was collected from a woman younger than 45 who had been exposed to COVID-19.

The CDR3 region has the DNA TGTGCCAGCAGTAAAACAGGGACAGAAGAGACCCAGTACTTC. Its translation is CASSKTGTEETQYF. The V and J genes are TRBV7-9 and TRBJ2-5; 7 nucleotides align to TRBD1. The CDR3 length is 14 residues. Trimming removed 6 bases from V and 3 bases from J; junction bases left unmatched: 7. In germline, CDR1 is SEHNR, CDR2 FQNEAQ (reference sequence).